This T cell receptor (beta chain) was identified during a study of cytomegalovirus exposure and HLA in healthy donors. The CDR3 is 14 residues long. Germline V lookup: CDR1 GTSNPN, CDR2 SVGIG (reference sequence). The V end was cut by 1 base, the J end by 4 bases, with 8 bases between. The PCR made use of 60 Vbeta and 13 Jbeta primers. TCRdb keeps only in-frame clones here, not all; method: immunoSEQ multiplex PCR. The sample shows about 85,000 clones, approximately 80% of them seen only once. Findings of the study overall: Most of the CMV-associated TCR beta chains (in a later analysis) appeared to be HLA-restricted. The classifier reportedly diagnosed cytomegalovirus status with high specificity and sensitivity. About 90% or about 30% of the time was how often most TCR beta V segments were productive, according to an earlier analysis.

Turning to this clone: Its antigen is as yet unknown.

Material: PBMCs. The rearrangement joins TRBV30 to TRBJ1-6; D possibly corresponds to TRBD1 (5 bases). The clonotype originates from a woman in her 50s in good health and CMV-seropositive. The CDR3 DNA reads TGTGCCTGGAGTGAAGACAGATATAATTCACCCCTCCACTTT. As protein: CAWSEDRYNSPLHF.